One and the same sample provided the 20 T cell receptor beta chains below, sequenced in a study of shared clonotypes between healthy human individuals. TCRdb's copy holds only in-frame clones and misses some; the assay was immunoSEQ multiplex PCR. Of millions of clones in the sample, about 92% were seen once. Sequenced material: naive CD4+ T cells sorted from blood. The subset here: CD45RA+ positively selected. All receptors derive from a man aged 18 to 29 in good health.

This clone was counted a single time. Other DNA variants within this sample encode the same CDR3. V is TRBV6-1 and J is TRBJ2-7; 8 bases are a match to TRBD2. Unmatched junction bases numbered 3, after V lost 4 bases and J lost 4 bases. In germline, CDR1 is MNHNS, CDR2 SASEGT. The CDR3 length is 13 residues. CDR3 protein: CASSARGGYEQYF. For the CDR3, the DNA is TGTGCCAGCAGTGCACGGGGGGGGTACGAGCAGTACTTC.

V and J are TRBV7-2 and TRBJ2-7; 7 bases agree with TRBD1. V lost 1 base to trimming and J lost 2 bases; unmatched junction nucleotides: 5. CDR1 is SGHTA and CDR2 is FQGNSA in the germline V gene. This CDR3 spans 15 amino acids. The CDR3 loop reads CASSLVVGQTYEQYF. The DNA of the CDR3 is TGTGCCAGCAGCTTAGTTGTGGGACAGACCTACGAGCAGTACTTC. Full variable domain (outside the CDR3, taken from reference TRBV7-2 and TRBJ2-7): GAGVSQSPSNKVTEKGKDVELRCDPISGHTALYWYRQSLGQGLEFLIYFQGNSAPDKSGLPSDRFSAERTGGSVSTLTIQRTQQEDSAVYLCASSLVVGQTYEQYFGPGTRLTVT.

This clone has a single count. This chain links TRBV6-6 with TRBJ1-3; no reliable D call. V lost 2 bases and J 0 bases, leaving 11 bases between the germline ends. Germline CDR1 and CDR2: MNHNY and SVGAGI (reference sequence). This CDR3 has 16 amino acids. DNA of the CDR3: TGTGCCAGCAGTTACGGGGATCTCCTCTCTGGAAACACCATATATTTT. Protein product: CASSYGDLLSGNTIYF.

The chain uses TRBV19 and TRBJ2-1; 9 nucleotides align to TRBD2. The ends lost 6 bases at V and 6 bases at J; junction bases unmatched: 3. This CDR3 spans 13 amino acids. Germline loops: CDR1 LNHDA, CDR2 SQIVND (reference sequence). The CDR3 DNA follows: TGTGCCAGTAGGGTAGCGGGAGCCAATGAGCAGTTCTTC. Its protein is CASRVAGANEQFF. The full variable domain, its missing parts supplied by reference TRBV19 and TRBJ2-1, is DGGITQSPKYLFRKEGQNVTLSCEQNLNHDAMYWYRQDPGQGLRLIYYSQIVNDFQKGDIAEGYSVSREKKESFPLTVTSAQKNPTAFYLCASRVAGANEQFFGPGTRLTVL.

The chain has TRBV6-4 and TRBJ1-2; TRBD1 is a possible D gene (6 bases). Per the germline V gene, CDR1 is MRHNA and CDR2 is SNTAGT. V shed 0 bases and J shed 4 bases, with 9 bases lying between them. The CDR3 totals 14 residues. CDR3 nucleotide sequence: TGTGCCAGCAGTGACTCGGGGGGCGTCTATGGCTACACCTTC. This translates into CASSDSGGVYGYTF.

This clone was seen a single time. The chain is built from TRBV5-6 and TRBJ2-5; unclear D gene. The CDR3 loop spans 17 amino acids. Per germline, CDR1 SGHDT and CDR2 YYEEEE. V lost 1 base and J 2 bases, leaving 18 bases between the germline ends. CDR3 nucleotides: TGTGCCAGCAGCTTGTCACCCCTCACGGTACCGCAAGAGACCCAGTACTTC. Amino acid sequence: CASSLSPLTVPQETQYF.

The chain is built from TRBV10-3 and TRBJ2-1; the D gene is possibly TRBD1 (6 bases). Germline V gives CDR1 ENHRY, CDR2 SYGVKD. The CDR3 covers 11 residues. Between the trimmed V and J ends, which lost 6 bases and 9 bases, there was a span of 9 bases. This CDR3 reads CAISGQTEQFF. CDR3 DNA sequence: TGTGCCATCAGCGGACAGACTGAGCAGTTCTTC.

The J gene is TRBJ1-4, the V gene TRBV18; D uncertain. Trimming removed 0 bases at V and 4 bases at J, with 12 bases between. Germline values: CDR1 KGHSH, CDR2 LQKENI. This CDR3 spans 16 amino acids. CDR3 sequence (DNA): TGTGCCAGCTCACCACCCAACTTCGTGGGTAATGAAAAACTGTTTTTT. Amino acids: CASSPPNFVGNEKLFF.

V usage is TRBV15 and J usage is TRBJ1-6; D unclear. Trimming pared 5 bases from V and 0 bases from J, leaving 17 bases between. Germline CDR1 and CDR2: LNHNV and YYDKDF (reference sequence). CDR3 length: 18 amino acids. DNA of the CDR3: TGTGCCACCAGCGCGGTTCTGGCAGCCCGCTCCTATAATTCACCCCTCCACTTT. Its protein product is CATSAVLAARSYNSPLHF.

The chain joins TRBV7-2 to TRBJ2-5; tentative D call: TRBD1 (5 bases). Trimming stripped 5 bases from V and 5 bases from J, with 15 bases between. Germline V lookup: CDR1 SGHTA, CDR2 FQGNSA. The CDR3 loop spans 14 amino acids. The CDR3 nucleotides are TGTGCCAGCAGCCCAAATCAGGGAATTGAGACCCAGTACTTC. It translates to CASSPNQGIETQYF.

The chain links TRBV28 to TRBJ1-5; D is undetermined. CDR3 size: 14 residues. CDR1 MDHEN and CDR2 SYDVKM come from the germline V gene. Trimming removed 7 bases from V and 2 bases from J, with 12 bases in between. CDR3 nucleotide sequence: TGTGCCAGCATTAATTGGGCCGGCAATCAGCCCCAGCATTTT. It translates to CASINWAGNQPQHF.

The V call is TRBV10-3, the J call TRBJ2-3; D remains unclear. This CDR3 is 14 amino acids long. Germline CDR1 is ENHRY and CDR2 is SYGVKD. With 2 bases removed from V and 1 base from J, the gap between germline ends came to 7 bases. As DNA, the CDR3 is TGTGCCATCAGTGAGGGCGAGGGCACAGATACGCAGTATTTT. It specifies CAISEGEGTDTQYF.

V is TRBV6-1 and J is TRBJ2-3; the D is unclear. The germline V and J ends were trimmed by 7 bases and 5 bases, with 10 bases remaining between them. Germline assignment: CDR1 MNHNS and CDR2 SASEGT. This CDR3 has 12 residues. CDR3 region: CASNVKGDTQYF. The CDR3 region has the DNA TGTGCCAGCAATGTGAAGGGAGATACGCAGTATTTT.

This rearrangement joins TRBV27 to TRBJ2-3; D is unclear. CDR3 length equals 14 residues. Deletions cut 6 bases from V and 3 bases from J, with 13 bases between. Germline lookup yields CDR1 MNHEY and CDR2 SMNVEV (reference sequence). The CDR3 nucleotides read TGTGCCAGCAGCCCCGTACCTCCAACAGATACGCAGTATTTT. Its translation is CASSPVPPTDTQYF.

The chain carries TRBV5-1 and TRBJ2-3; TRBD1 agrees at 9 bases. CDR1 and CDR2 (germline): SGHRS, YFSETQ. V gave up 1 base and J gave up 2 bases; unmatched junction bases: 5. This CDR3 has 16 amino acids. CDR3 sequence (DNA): TGCGCCAGCAGCTTGACAGGGGGCCTCGACACAGATACGCAGTATTTT. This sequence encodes CASSLTGGLDTDTQYF.

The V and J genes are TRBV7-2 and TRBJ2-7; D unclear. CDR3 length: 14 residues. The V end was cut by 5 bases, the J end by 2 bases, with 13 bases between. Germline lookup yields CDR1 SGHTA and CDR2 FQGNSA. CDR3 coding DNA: TGTGCCAGCAGCCCAACTCTATCTGCCTACGAGCAGTACTTC. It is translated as CASSPTLSAYEQYF.

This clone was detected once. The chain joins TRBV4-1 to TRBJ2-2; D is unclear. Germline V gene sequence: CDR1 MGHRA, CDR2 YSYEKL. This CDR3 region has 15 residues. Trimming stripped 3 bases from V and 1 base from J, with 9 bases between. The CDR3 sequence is CASSQVGRNTGELFF. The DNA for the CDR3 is TGCGCCAGCAGCCAGGTCGGCAGGAACACCGGGGAGCTGTTTTTT.

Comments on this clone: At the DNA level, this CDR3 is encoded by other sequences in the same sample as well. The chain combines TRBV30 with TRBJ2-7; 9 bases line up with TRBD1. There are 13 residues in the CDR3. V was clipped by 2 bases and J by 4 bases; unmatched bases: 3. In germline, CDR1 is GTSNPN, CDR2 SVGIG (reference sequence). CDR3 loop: CAWSRQGGYEQYF. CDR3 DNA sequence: TGTGCCTGGAGTAGACAGGGGGGATACGAGCAGTACTTC. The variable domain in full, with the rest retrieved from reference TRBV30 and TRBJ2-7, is SQTIHQWPATLVQPVGSPLSLECTVEGTSNPNLYWYRQAAGRGLQLLFYSVGIGQISSEVPQNLSASRPQDRQFILSSKKLLLSDSGFYLCAWSRQGGYEQYFGPGTRLTVT.

This CDR3 reads CASSPMTGRETQYF. The CDR3 DNA sequence: TGTGCCAGCTCACCAATGACAGGGAGGGAGACCCAGTACTTC. The rearrangement joins TRBV18 to TRBJ2-5; TRBD1 might be the D (7 bases). Trimming removed 2 bases from V and 5 bases from J, with 12 bases in between. There are 14 residues in the CDR3. The germline V gene encodes CDR1 KGHSH and CDR2 LQKENI.

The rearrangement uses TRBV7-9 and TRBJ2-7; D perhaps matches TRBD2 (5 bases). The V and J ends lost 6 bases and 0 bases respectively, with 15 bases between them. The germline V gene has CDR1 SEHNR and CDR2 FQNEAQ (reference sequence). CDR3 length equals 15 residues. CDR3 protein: CASSPQRTNSYEQYF. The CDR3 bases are TGTGCCAGCAGTCCCCAGCGGACCAACTCCTACGAGCAGTACTTC.